A selection of T cell receptor beta chains follows, all from one sample in a study of blood T cells in healthy people across ages. From the 5' RACE reads, TCRdb called clonotypes with MiXCR, one entry per CDR3 protein. The table lists over 1.5 million distinct CDR3 sequences, 49% of them singletons. Specimen: blood. The receptors derive from a woman aged 40 to 50 in good health. CDR3s include the opening cysteine and the closing phenylalanine or tryptophan. The order of the fields is V gene, J gene, D gene, clone size, CDR3 protein, CDR3 DNA. A D gene is named only where the DNA matches it firmly. Size is stated for part of the rows, as once, few or many counts, or as a class when the clone is expanded.

TRBV6-5,TRBJ1-2,.,few,CASSQRPAYGYTF,TGTGCCAGCAGTCAGCGCCCGGCCTATGGCTACACCTTC
TRBV29-1,TRBJ1-2,TRBD1,few,CSVEDRQGARNYGYTF,TGCAGCGTTGAAGACAGACAGGGGGCGAGGAACTATGGCTACACCTTC
TRBV5-1,TRBJ2-3,.,.,CASRTLDDTDTQYF,TGCGCCAGCAGAACGCTGGATGACACAGATACGCAGTATTTT
TRBV28,TRBJ1-6,.,.,CASSFQGTNNSPLHF,TGTGCCAGCAGTTTTCAGGGAACCAATAATTCACCCCTCCACTTT
TRBV12-3/TRBV12-4,TRBJ2-1,TRBD1,few,CASTKQGAKRDEQFF,TGTGCCAGCACCAAACAGGGGGCTAAAAGGGATGAGCAGTTCTTC
TRBV4-1,TRBJ1-5,.,.,CASSVRAGRNQPQHF,TGCGCCAGCAGCGTTAGGGCAGGGAGAAATCAGCCCCAGCATTTT
TRBV29-1,TRBJ2-3,TRBD2,.,CSVGGRASDTQYF,TGCAGCGTTGGCGGGAGGGCCTCAGATACGCAGTATTTT
TRBV7-9,TRBJ2-1,TRBD1,.,CATLGTGLPDEQFF,TGTGCCACCTTGGGGACAGGCCTCCCAGATGAGCAGTTCTTC
TRBV4-2,TRBJ2-3,TRBD2,.,CASSWTSGGTTDTQYF,TGTGCCAGCAGCTGGACTAGCGGGGGGACCACAGATACGCAGTATTTT
TRBV11-2,TRBJ2-1,TRBD2,.,CASSLWASGEYNEQFF,TGTGCCAGCAGCTTATGGGCTAGCGGCGAATACAATGAGCAGTTCTTC
TRBV29-1,TRBJ1-4,.,.,CSVGWGREKLFF,TGCAGCGTTGGGTGGGGGCGTGAAAAACTGTTTTTT
TRBV27,TRBJ2-7,.,.,CASISSAYEQYF,TGTGCCAGCATTTCCAGTGCCTACGAGCAGTACTTC
TRBV28,TRBJ1-4,.,.,CASSLFVATPQENEKLFF,TGTGCCAGCAGTTTGTTCGTCGCTACGCCCCAGGAAAATGAAAAACTGTTTTTT
TRBV5-6,TRBJ2-7,TRBD1,.,CASSWGDRATHEQYF,TGTGCCAGCAGCTGGGGGGACAGGGCGACCCACGAGCAGTACTTC
TRBV12-3/TRBV12-4,TRBJ1-2,TRBD1,.,CASSRGQRSYGYTF,TGTGCCAGCAGTCGGGGACAGAGATCGTATGGCTACACCTTC
TRBV10-3,TRBJ2-3,TRBD1,.,CAISTNTGGTDTQYF,TGTGCCATCAGTACTAACACAGGGGGAACAGATACGCAGTATTTT
TRBV28,TRBJ2-1,TRBD2,once,CASIKRGSSYNEQFF,TGTGCCAGCATTAAGCGGGGGAGCTCCTACAATGAGCAGTTCTTC
TRBV7-7,TRBJ2-5,.,.,CASSLKSPLETQYF,TGTGCTAGCAGCTTAAAGTCCCCTCTGGAGACCCAGTACTTC
TRBV5-1,TRBJ1-2,.,.,CASSLDHKIGGYTF,TGCGCCAGCAGCTTGGACCACAAAATTGGTGGCTACACCTTC
TRBV29-1,TRBJ1-1,.,.,CSVEVQGFGDTEAFF,TGCAGCGTTGAAGTACAGGGATTTGGAGATACTGAAGCTTTCTTT
TRBV29-1,TRBJ2-7,.,once,CSVETRPLGSSYNEQYF,TGCAGCGTTGAAACCCGGCCCCTTGGAAGCTCCTACAATGAGCAGTACTTC
TRBV29-1,TRBJ2-3,TRBD2,few,CSVAPWVTGGRDTQYF,TGCAGCGTTGCCCCGTGGGTCACGGGGGGGAGAGATACGCAGTATTTT
TRBV5-1,TRBJ2-3,TRBD1,.,CASRTDRGTDTQYF,TGCGCCAGTAGGACAGACAGGGGCACAGATACGCAGTATTTT
TRBV29-1,TRBJ1-2,.,few,CSVDLDSYGYTF,TGCAGCGTCGACCTGGACAGCTATGGCTACACCTTC
TRBV6-2/TRBV6-3,TRBJ2-4,TRBD1,few,CASSNPGGASKNIQYF,TGTGCCAGCAGTAATCCAGGGGGCGCGTCCAAAAACATTCAGTACTTC
TRBV20-1,TRBJ2-7,TRBD2,.,CSAQLVGTSGDEQYF,TGCAGTGCGCAACTCGTAGGGACTAGCGGGGACGAGCAGTACTTC
TRBV7-9,TRBJ2-7,TRBD1,.,CASTQQGLSYEQYF,TGTGCCAGCACCCAACAGGGGCTTTCCTACGAGCAGTACTTC
TRBV18,TRBJ1-4,.,.,CASSPYLGNNEKLFF,TGTGCCAGCTCACCATATTTGGGGAATAATGAAAAACTGTTTTTT
TRBV3-1,TRBJ2-2,TRBD1,.,CASSIRDRHTGELFF,TGTGCCAGCAGCATTCGGGACAGACACACCGGGGAGCTGTTTTTT
TRBV20-1,TRBJ2-1,.,.,CSARDWGENEQFF,TGCAGTGCTAGAGATTGGGGGGAAAATGAGCAGTTCTTC
TRBV6-2/TRBV6-3,TRBJ2-5,.,few,CASSYGFVGLERTQYF,TGTGCCAGCAGTTACGGGTTTGTGGGACTGGAGAGGACCCAGTACTTC
TRBV6-1,TRBJ1-2,.,.,CASTPMPRGGYTF,TGTGCCAGCACACCCATGCCCCGGGGCGGCTACACCTTC
TRBV18,TRBJ1-5,.,few,CASSEGRLNQPQHF,TGTGCCAGCTCAGAGGGACGTCTCAATCAGCCCCAGCATTTT
TRBV10-3,TRBJ2-7,TRBD2,few,CAIGTSDEQYF,TGTGCCATCGGGACTAGCGACGAGCAGTACTTC
TRBV12-3/TRBV12-4,TRBJ2-3,TRBD1,.,CVSNDRVNTDTQYF,TGTGTCAGCAATGACAGGGTGAACACAGATACGCAGTATTTT
TRBV10-3,TRBJ2-7,.,.,CAISDRASSYEQYF,TGTGCCATCAGTGACAGGGCTAGCTCCTACGAGCAGTACTTC
TRBV5-1,TRBJ1-2,TRBD1,few,CASRRQGQANYGYTF,TGCGCCAGCAGGAGACAGGGGCAAGCTAACTATGGCTACACCTTC
TRBV2,TRBJ2-4,TRBD2,.,CASSDETSGYRGKNIQYF,TGTGCCAGCAGTGACGAGACTAGCGGATATAGGGGCAAAAACATTCAGTACTTC
TRBV9,TRBJ2-5,.,few,CASSVTVDWGSGTQYF,TGTGCCAGCAGCGTAACGGTCGACTGGGGGAGTGGGACCCAGTACTTC
TRBV6-1,TRBJ2-4,.,.,CASFPGARVGAKNIQYF,TGTGCCAGCTTTCCAGGGGCCCGAGTGGGGGCCAAAAACATTCAGTACTTC
TRBV27,TRBJ1-2,.,.,CASSSTPGTTTYGYTF,TGTGCCAGCAGCTCAACACCCGGGACAACGACTTATGGCTACACCTTC